This TCR beta chain was profiled in a study of regulatory T cells in long-lasting Graves disease. Germline CDR1 and CDR2: SGDLS and YYNGEE. This CDR3 is 18 amino acids long. Deletions cut 3 bases from V and 2 bases from J, with 20 bases between. Study results and caveats: Persistent disease showed a preference for TRBV28, TRBJ1-2 and TRBJ2-5.

Arm-PCR of CDR3 regions and iRepertoire HTBI primers were the basis on which TCR beta libraries were built. TCRdb passed the multiplex PCR reads through MiXCR, listing each CDR3 protein once. The sample has 400,000 to 500,000 distinct CDR3 sequences, about a sixth seen once. A note on this clonotype: Its matching antigen is unknown.

Time point meaning: newly diagnosed GD, antithyroid drugs for less than 3 months. RNA from PBMCs was the source of the TCR library. The data were also submitted as part of a second study, on T cells in Graves' hyperthyroidism and ophthalmopathy. That source reports: The HTBI set primed first-round TCR CDR3 RT-PCR.

J is TRBJ2-2 and V is TRBV9, with D possibly matching TRBD1 (6 bases). This receptor was identified in a woman aged 25 to 39 with Graves disease. This material consisted of peripheral blood mononuclear cells (PBMCs), taken at new diagnosis, from a patient treated with antithyroid drugs. The CDR3 DNA reads as TGTGCCAGCAGCGGATGCAGGGGCCCGCGTTATAACACCGGGGAGCTGTTTTTT. The encoded protein is CASSGCRGPRYNTGELFF.